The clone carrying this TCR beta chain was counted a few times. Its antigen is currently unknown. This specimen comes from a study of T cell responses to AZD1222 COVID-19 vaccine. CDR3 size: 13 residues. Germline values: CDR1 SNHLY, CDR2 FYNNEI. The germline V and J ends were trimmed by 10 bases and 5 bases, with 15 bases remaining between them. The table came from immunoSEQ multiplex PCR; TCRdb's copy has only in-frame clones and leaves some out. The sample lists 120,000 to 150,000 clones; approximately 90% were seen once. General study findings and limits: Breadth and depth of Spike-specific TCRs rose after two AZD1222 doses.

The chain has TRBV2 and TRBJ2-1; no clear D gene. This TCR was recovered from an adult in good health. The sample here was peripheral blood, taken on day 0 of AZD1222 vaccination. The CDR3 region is CATDLTLNNEQFF. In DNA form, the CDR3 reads TGTGCCACCGACCTGACCCTAAACAATGAGCAGTTCTTC.